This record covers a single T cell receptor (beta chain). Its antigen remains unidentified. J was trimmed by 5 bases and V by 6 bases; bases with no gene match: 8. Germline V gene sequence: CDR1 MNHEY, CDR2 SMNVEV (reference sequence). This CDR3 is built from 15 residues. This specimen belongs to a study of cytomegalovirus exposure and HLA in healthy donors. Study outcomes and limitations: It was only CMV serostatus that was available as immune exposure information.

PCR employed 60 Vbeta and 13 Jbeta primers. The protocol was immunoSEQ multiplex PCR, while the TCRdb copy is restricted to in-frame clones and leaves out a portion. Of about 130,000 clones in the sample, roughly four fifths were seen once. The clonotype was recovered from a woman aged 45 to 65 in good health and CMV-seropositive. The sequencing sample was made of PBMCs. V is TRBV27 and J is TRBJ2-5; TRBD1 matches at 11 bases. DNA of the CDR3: TGTGCCAGCAGCCCGGGACAGGGGGTCGGGGAGACCCAGTACTTC. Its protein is CASSPGQGVGETQYF.